These 21 T cell receptor beta chains share one sample of origin, sequenced in a study of T cells after yellow fever vaccination. In TCRdb, the 5' RACE reads were re-called with MiXCR into one record per CDR3 protein. Of 350,000 or so distinct CDR3 sequences in the sample, approximately 8% are singletons; the top ten hold 15% to 20%. Source: PBMCs, taken about 41 days after the first yellow fever vaccination. The receptors stem from a man younger than 35 who received the YFV17D yellow fever vaccine.

This clonotype was picked up a small number of times. V gene TRBV7-2 combines with J gene TRBJ2-7; D ambiguous. Germline CDR1 and CDR2: SGHTA and FQGNSA. The CDR3 is 12 residues long. The germline V and J ends were trimmed by 5 bases and 2 bases, with 7 bases remaining between them. The CDR3, as DNA: TGTGCCAGCAGCCGTCGGCCCTACGAGCAGTACTTC. It encodes CASSRRPYEQYF. Full variable domain (remainder filled in from reference TRBV7-2 and TRBJ2-7): GAGVSQSPSNKVTEKGKDVELRCDPISGHTALYWYRQSLGQGLEFLIYFQGNSAPDKSGLPSDRFSAERTGGSVSTLTIQRTQQEDSAVYLCASSRRPYEQYFGPGTRLTVT.

The J gene is TRBJ2-5, the V gene TRBV14; D call uncertain. The CDR3 spans 14 residues. Looked up from germline, CDR1 is SGHDN and CDR2 is FVKESK. Between the trimmed V and J ends, which lost 4 bases and 7 bases, there was a span of 16 bases. CDR3: CASSRVMVIGTQYF. Written as DNA, the CDR3 is TGTGCCAGCAGCCGGGTCATGGTTATAGGGACCCAGTACTTC.

The rearrangement joins TRBV4-2 to TRBJ1-2, with D perhaps matching TRBD1 (5 bases). CDR3 length equals 14 residues. CDR1 and CDR2 from the germline V gene are LGHNA and YNFKEQ. V was cut by 0 bases and J by 4 bases, with 9 bases left in between. In DNA form, the CDR3 reads TGTGCCAGCAGCCAAGAATCTGACAGCTATGGCTACACCTTC. Protein: CASSQESDSYGYTF.

This clonotype was counted a few times. The chain links TRBV10-2 to TRBJ2-7; no firm D call. The CDR3 covers 13 residues. Germline CDR1 reads WSHSY; CDR2 reads SAAADI. The V gene lost 6 bases and the J gene lost 1 base, with 10 bases spanning the gap. In DNA form, the CDR3 reads TGCGCCAGCAGAGGATTACTATCCTACGAGCAGTACGTC. It is translated as CASRGLLSYEQYV.

This clonotype occurred many times. The V gene is TRBV20-1, the J gene TRBJ2-1, with 9 bases aligning to TRBD2. Germline V gene sequence: CDR1 DFQATT, CDR2 SNEGSKA (reference sequence). V trimming: 6 bases; J trimming: 9 bases; junction bases outside the gene matches: 12. The CDR3 runs to 14 residues. This CDR3 reads CSAPPRTSDAEQFF. For the CDR3, the DNA is TGCAGTGCCCCTCCGAGGACTAGCGATGCTGAGCAGTTCTTC.

This chain uses TRBV4-2 with TRBJ2-2, with unresolved D. Germline loops: CDR1 LGHNA, CDR2 YNFKEQ. The CDR3 contains 14 residues. V lost 1 base to trimming and J lost 1 base, with 4 bases between them. This chain's CDR3 is CASSQGRNTGELFF. DNA of the CDR3: TGTGCCAGCAGCCAAGGGAGGAACACCGGGGAGCTGTTTTTT.

The chain links TRBV7-2 to TRBJ2-5; TRBD2 agrees at 8 bases. The V gene end was trimmed by 5 bases and the J gene end by 1 base; junction bases not matched to a gene: 9. CDR3 length equals 16 residues. The germline CDR1 and CDR2 sequences are SGHTA and FQGNSA. The DNA for the CDR3 is TGTGCCAGCAGCCCGTACTGGCGGGGGGTCCAAGAGACCCAGTACTTC. Protein sequence: CASSPYWRGVQETQYF.

This chain connects TRBV10-3 to TRBJ2-5; TRBD1 is a possible D gene (7 bases). In germline, CDR1 is ENHRY, CDR2 SYGVKD. Trimming took 4 bases from V and 4 from J, leaving 13 bases between them. CDR3 size: 14 residues. The CDR3 sequence: CAISGQGGGETQYF. The DNA of the CDR3 is TGTGCCATCAGTGGGCAGGGGGGCGGAGAGACCCAGTACTTC.

The chain is built from TRBV18 and TRBJ2-1, with 7 bases identical to TRBD1. Per germline, CDR1 KGHSH and CDR2 LQKENI. This CDR3 comprises 14 residues. Trimming cost V 2 bases and J 5 bases; bases outside gene matches: 3. The CDR3 is CASSPTTGDNEQFF. The CDR3 region has the DNA TGTGCCAGCTCACCAACCACAGGGGACAATGAGCAGTTCTTC.

CDR3 protein: CASSPSEGSPLHF. Here the CDR3 DNA reads TGTGCCAGCAGCCCCTCGGAGGGGTCACCCCTCCACTTT. The chain joins TRBV12-3 or TRBV12-4 to TRBJ1-6; TRBD1 is a possible D gene (5 bases). The CDR3 totals 13 residues. Trimming took off 6 bases at V and 10 bases at J, with 13 bases between the two ends.

Only a few counts were recorded for this clonotype. This rearrangement joins TRBV6-1 to TRBJ1-5; 9 bases agree with TRBD1. Trimming at V came to 6 bases and at J to 6 bases, leaving 6 bases not matched to a gene. This CDR3 has 14 residues. The germline V gene has CDR1 MNHNS and CDR2 SASEGT. CDR3 in DNA: TGTGCCAGCAGGCATACAGGGGGCGGTCAGCCCCAGCATTTT. Encoded protein: CASRHTGGGQPQHF.

This clonotype was observed a handful of times. This chain connects TRBV7-6 to TRBJ1-4; a weak D match, TRBD1 (5 bases). Looked up from germline, CDR1 is SGHVS and CDR2 is FNYEAQ. Trimming stripped 1 base from V and 2 bases from J, with 14 bases between. The CDR3 covers 17 residues. CDR3: CASSLGWGESTNEKLFF. The CDR3 DNA is TGTGCCAGCAGCTTAGGCTGGGGGGAGAGCACTAATGAAAAACTGTTTTTT.

A few counts support this clonotype. The chain has TRBV5-4 and TRBJ2-1; the D is unclear. The V end was cut by 0 bases, the J end by 0 bases, with 4 bases between. This CDR3 has 14 residues. Germline V gene sequence: CDR1 SGHNT, CDR2 YYREEE (reference sequence). CDR3 coding DNA: TGTGCCAGCAGCTTGGTTAGCTCCTACAATGAGCAGTTCTTC. Translated: CASSLVSSYNEQFF.

The chain has TRBV5-1 and TRBJ1-1; D possibly corresponds to TRBD1 (5 bases). Germline V lookup: CDR1 SGHRS, CDR2 YFSETQ. CDR3 length: 15 amino acids. V was trimmed by 0 bases and J by 0 bases, leaving 9 bases between them. CDR3 coding DNA: TGCGCCAGCAGCTTGGGTATAGGGGTGAACACTGAAGCTTTCTTT. Translating gives CASSLGIGVNTEAFF.

This clonotype was seen a few times. The chain combines TRBV29-1 with TRBJ1-5; D gene unclear. Trimming left V 4 bases short and J 4 bases short, with 11 bases between. Germline V CDR1 and CDR2: SQVTM, ANQGSEA. The CDR3 spans 13 residues. The CDR3 is CSVAVEINQPQHF. The CDR3 region has the DNA TGCAGCGTTGCGGTAGAGATAAATCAGCCCCAGCATTTT.

This rearrangement joins TRBV7-2 to TRBJ2-2; a possible D gene is TRBD2 (5 bases). This CDR3 region has 15 residues. V was pared by 2 bases and J by 0 bases, with 7 bases between. Germline V gene sequence: CDR1 SGHTA, CDR2 FQGNSA. CDR3 DNA sequence: TGTGCCAGCAGCTTAAGGACTCCGAACACCGGGGAGCTGTTTTTT. This codes for CASSLRTPNTGELFF.

This clonotype was recorded a few times. The V call is TRBV20-1, the J call TRBJ1-2; 9 nucleotides align to TRBD1. This CDR3 contains 15 residues. Germline CDR1 is DFQATT and CDR2 is SNEGSKA (reference sequence). V gave up 3 bases and J gave up 1 base; unmatched junction bases: 6. The CDR3 here is CSARVTGGLNYGYTF. The CDR3 coding sequence is TGCAGTGCTAGGGTGACAGGGGGTCTTAACTATGGCTACACCTTC.

A few counts support this clonotype. This sequence joins TRBV10-3 and TRBJ2-7, with 10 bases aligning to TRBD2. The CDR3 is 17 residues long. CDR1 is ENHRY and CDR2 is SYGVKD in the germline V gene. The ends lost 2 bases at V and 3 bases at J; junction bases unmatched: 10. The CDR3 nucleotides read TGTGCCATCAGTGAGCCGGCGGGGACTAGCGACATCTACGAGCAGTACTTC. Translated: CAISEPAGTSDIYEQYF.

This clonotype was observed a few times. The chain combines TRBV10-3 with TRBJ2-3; D unclear. This CDR3 has 13 amino acids. Germline V gives CDR1 ENHRY, CDR2 SYGVKD. V was pared by 6 bases and J by 0 bases, with 7 bases between. The CDR3, as DNA: TGTGCCATCAGGGCAGAAAGCACAGATACGCAGTATTTT. Protein product: CAIRAESTDTQYF.

J is TRBJ2-2 and V is TRBV15; no clear D. The CDR3 length is 16 residues. CDR1 and CDR2 from the germline V gene are LNHNV and YYDKDF (reference sequence). V gave up 2 bases and J gave up 5 bases, with 15 bases separating them. Here the CDR3 reads CATSRISSVRTGELFF. The CDR3 DNA follows: TGTGCCACCAGCAGAATAAGCAGCGTTAGGACCGGGGAGCTGTTTTTT.

The chain recombines TRBV20-1 with TRBJ1-1; D uncertain. Germline CDR1 DFQATT, CDR2 SNEGSKA (reference sequence). The V and J ends lost 1 base and 5 bases respectively, with 2 bases between them. The CDR3 sequence is 10 residues long. The CDR3 DNA follows: TGCAGTGCTAGAGGTACTGAAGCTTTCTTT. This encodes CSARGTEAFF.